This TCR beta chain emerged from a study of blood T cell repertoires in COVID-19. On the study more broadly: Whether acute or convalescent, the COVID-19 samples came from the United States, Italy and Spain.

TCRdb's copy holds only in-frame clones and misses some; the assay was immunoSEQ multiplex PCR. Of roughly 53,000 clones in the sample, more than 85% were seen once. The TCR was taken from a middle-aged man with active COVID-19. The sequenced sample was peripheral blood.

Here the CDR3 reads CSATAGGHQYF. The CDR3 coding sequence is TGCAGTGCAACGGCAGGGGGCCATCAGTACTTC. V usage is TRBV20-1 and J usage is TRBJ2-4; 8 bases match TRBD1. Germline CDR1 is DFQATT and CDR2 is SNEGSKA (reference sequence). V was clipped by 6 bases and J by 12 bases; unmatched bases: 7. The CDR3 spans 11 residues.